What follows are 18 T cell receptor beta chains derived from one specimen sequenced in a study of blood T cell repertoires in COVID-19. Libraries were prepared by immunoSEQ multiplex PCR; TCRdb keeps only in-frame clonotypes and omits some of them. The sample carries 85,000 to 90,000 clones, roughly 90% recorded once. The sequenced sample consisted of peripheral blood. These receptors were collected from an older man with active or convalescent COVID-19.

The chain employs TRBV12-5 and TRBJ1-2, with a tentative D call TRBD1 (5 bases). The CDR3 is 13 residues long. V was clipped by 6 bases and J by 8 bases, with 16 bases between them. Germline lookup yields CDR1 LGHNT and CDR2 FRNRAP. The CDR3 here is CASGPDKKGGYTF. As DNA, the CDR3 is TGTGCTAGTGGACCGGACAAAAAGGGAGGCTACACCTTC.

The chain joins TRBV7-8 to TRBJ1-2; D gene uncertain. The V end was cut by 5 bases, the J end by 8 bases, with 9 bases between. Germline V CDR1 and CDR2: SGHVS, FQNEAQ. The CDR3 has 11 amino acids. In nucleotides, the CDR3 is TGTGCCAGCAGCGGCCTTTGGGGCTACACCTTC. This encodes CASSGLWGYTF.

This clone showed up just a few times. V usage is TRBV7-8 and J usage is TRBJ1-1, with TRBD1 matching over 8 bases. This CDR3 spans 18 amino acids. Germline V gene sequence: CDR1 SGHVS, CDR2 FQNEAQ. The trim removed 4 bases at V and 0 bases at J, leaving 13 bases unmatched. CDR3 nucleotides: TGTGCCAGCAGCTCCAAACGACAGGGGACTCGAATGAACACTGAAGCTTTCTTT. Translating it yields CASSSKRQGTRMNTEAFF.

V and J are TRBV7-2 and TRBJ2-2, with TRBD2 matching over 10 bases. The CDR3 contains 16 residues. CDR1 is SGHTA, CDR2 FQGNSA, per germline. J was trimmed by 6 bases and V by 6 bases; bases with no gene match: 10. The CDR3 is CASSRTSGVTSGELFF. CDR3 coding DNA: TGTGCCAGCAGTAGGACTAGCGGAGTAACTTCCGGGGAGCTGTTTTTT.

The chain links TRBV4-1 to TRBJ2-3; 8 bases line up with TRBD1. Trimming took 4 bases from V and 3 from J; bases not matched to a gene: 6. The CDR3 is 15 amino acids. CDR1 and CDR2 (germline): MGHRA, YSYEKL. The CDR3 is CASSPTGDGTDTQYF. DNA for the CDR3: TGCGCCAGCAGCCCGACAGGGGATGGTACAGATACGCAGTATTTT.

The V and J genes are TRBV27 and TRBJ1-6; the match to TRBD1 covers 10 bases. CDR3 length: 14 amino acids. The V and J ends lost 5 bases and 8 bases, in that order; junction bases with no gene match: 3. Germline V CDR1 and CDR2: MNHEY, SMNVEV (reference sequence). CDR3 sequence (DNA): TGTGCCAGCAGTCGGACAGGGGGGGATTCACCCCTCCACTTT. Protein product: CASSRTGGDSPLHF.

The rearrangement links TRBV6-5 to TRBJ1-1, with 10 bases lining up with TRBD1. This CDR3 contains 15 residues. CDR1 is MNHEY and CDR2 is SVGAGI in the germline V gene. The V gene end was trimmed by 7 bases and the J gene end by 1 base; junction bases not matched to a gene: 6. The CDR3 reads CASTGQGVRNTEAFF. In DNA form, the CDR3 reads TGTGCCAGCACTGGACAGGGGGTAAGGAACACTGAAGCTTTCTTT.

The chain combines TRBV10-3 with TRBJ2-3; 7 nucleotides match TRBD2. Germline V gene sequence: CDR1 ENHRY, CDR2 SYGVKD. This CDR3 region has 16 residues. V shed 0 bases, J shed 2 bases, and the junction held 5 bases outside the gene matches. CDR3 in DNA: TGTGCCATCAGTGAGTCGGAGCGGGATCTCACAGATACGCAGTATTTT. This sequence encodes CAISESERDLTDTQYF.

V and J are TRBV28 and TRBJ1-5; 11 bases are a match to TRBD1. V was pared by 3 bases and J by 4 bases, with 5 bases of the junction left unmatched. This CDR3 comprises 16 residues. Germline-derived CDR1 and CDR2 are MDHEN and SYDVKM. The CDR3 nucleotides read TGTGCCAGCAGTTTGAGCGGGACAGGGGGAAATCAGCCCCAGCATTTT. Its protein is CASSLSGTGGNQPQHF.

V gene TRBV19 combines with J gene TRBJ2-2; D unclear. Germline CDR1 LNHDA, CDR2 SQIVND (reference sequence). Trimming stripped 4 bases from V and 2 bases from J, with 14 bases between. The length of the CDR3 is 16 residues. CDR3 loop: CASSRSVQSNTGELFF. CDR3 in DNA: TGTGCCAGTAGTAGATCGGTACAGAGTAACACCGGGGAGCTGTTTTTT. The variable domain in full, with the rest retrieved from reference TRBV19 and TRBJ2-2, is DGGITQSPKYLFRKEGQNVTLSCEQNLNHDAMYWYRQDPGQGLRLIYYSQIVNDFQKGDIAEGYSVSREKKESFPLTVTSAQKNPTAFYLCASSRSVQSNTGELFFGEGSRLTVL.

The genes are TRBV11-3 and TRBJ2-1, with 7 bases that match TRBD2. CDR1 is SGHNT, CDR2 YENEEA, per germline. This CDR3 comprises 14 residues. The V and J ends lost 1 base and 9 bases, in that order; junction bases with no gene match: 6. The CDR3 spells CASSLAGGRSEQFF. CDR3 nucleotides: TGTGCCAGCAGCTTAGCGGGGGGTCGCTCTGAGCAGTTCTTC.

The genes are TRBV5-4 and TRBJ2-7; 8 bases line up with TRBD1. CDR3 length equals 14 residues. CDR1 and CDR2 from the germline V gene are SGHNT and YYREEE (reference sequence). V trimming: 4 bases; J trimming: 3 bases; junction bases outside the gene matches: 6. The CDR3 loop reads CASSPGQGSYEQYF. The CDR3, as DNA: TGTGCCAGCAGCCCAGGACAGGGAAGCTACGAGCAGTACTTC.

The chain combines TRBV2 with TRBJ1-5, with D perhaps matching TRBD1 (5 bases). The germline CDR1 and CDR2 sequences are SNHLY and FYNNEI. This CDR3 contains 14 residues. The V gene lost 1 base and the J gene lost 7 bases, with 11 bases spanning the gap. CDR3 protein: CASSEGGAGQPQHF. As DNA, the CDR3 is TGTGCCAGCAGTGAAGGGGGCGCGGGGCAGCCCCAGCATTTT.

The chain links TRBV20-1 to TRBJ1-2; 9 bases match TRBD1. This CDR3 region has 15 residues. CDR1 and CDR2 from the germline V gene are DFQATT and SNEGSKA (reference sequence). V shed 6 bases and J 3 bases; nucleotides not matched to a gene: 11. CDR3 sequence: CSASRTGVGDYGYTF. For the CDR3, the DNA is TGCAGTGCCAGTAGGACAGGGGTTGGGGACTATGGCTACACCTTC.

This clone showed up just a few times. This sequence joins TRBV15 and TRBJ1-1, with 7 positions matching TRBD1. In germline, CDR1 is LNHNV, CDR2 YYDKDF (reference sequence). V shed 5 bases and J 4 bases; nucleotides not matched to a gene: 19. This CDR3 is built from 18 residues. The CDR3 protein is CATSRSKGQRQGGTEAFF. CDR3 bases: TGTGCCACCAGCCGATCAAAGGGTCAGAGACAGGGTGGCACTGAAGCTTTCTTT.

This clone was observed a few times. The genes are TRBV20-1 and TRBJ1-5; D possibly corresponds to TRBD1 (5 bases). Looked up from germline, CDR1 is DFQATT and CDR2 is SNEGSKA (reference sequence). V was cut by 3 bases and J by 5 bases, with 17 bases left in between. This CDR3 contains 15 residues. DNA of the CDR3: TGCAGTGCTAGTGCCGTTGGGTCGGGGGATCAGCCCCAGCATTTT. Protein product: CSASAVGSGDQPQHF.

V is TRBV7-2 and J is TRBJ1-2; D is perhaps TRBD1 (6 bases). Germline V gene data show CDR1 as SGHTA and CDR2 as FQGNSA. V dropped 5 bases and J dropped 0 bases, with 10 bases sitting between them. The CDR3 length is 14 residues. CDR3 DNA: TGTGCCAGCAGCCCCCGGACAGCTAACTATGGCTACACCTTC. The encoded protein is CASSPRTANYGYTF.

The chain recombines TRBV19 with TRBJ1-5; a possible D gene is TRBD1 (6 bases). Germline CDR1 reads LNHDA; CDR2 reads SQIVND (reference sequence). Trimming removed 3 bases from V and 6 bases from J, with 21 bases in between. This CDR3 is built from 17 residues. CDR3 region: CASSIDVGTHAPQPQHF. As DNA, the CDR3 is TGTGCCAGTAGTATTGATGTTGGGACACACGCGCCTCAGCCCCAGCATTTT.